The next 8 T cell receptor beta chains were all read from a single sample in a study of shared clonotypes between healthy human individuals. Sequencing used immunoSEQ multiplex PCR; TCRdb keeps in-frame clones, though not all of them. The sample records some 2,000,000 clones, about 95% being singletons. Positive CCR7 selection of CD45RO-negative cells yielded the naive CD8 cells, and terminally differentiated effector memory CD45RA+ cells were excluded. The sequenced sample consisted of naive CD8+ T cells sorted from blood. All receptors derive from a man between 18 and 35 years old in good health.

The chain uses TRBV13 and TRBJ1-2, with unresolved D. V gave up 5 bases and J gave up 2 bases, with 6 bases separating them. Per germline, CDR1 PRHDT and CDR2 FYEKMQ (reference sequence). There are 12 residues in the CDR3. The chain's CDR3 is CASSLLNYGYTF. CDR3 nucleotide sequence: TGTGCCAGCAGCCTACTAAACTATGGCTACACCTTC.

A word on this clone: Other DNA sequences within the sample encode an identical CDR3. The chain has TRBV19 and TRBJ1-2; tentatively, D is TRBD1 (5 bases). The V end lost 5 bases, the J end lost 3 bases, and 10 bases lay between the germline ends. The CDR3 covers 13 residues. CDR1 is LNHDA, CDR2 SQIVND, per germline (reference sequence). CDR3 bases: TGTGCCAGTAGTCCGACGGGGGACTATGGCTACACCTTC. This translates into CASSPTGDYGYTF.

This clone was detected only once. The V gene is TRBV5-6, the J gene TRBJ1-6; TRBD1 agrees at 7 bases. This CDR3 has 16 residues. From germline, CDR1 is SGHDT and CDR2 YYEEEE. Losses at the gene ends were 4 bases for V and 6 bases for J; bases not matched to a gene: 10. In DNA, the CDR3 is TGTGCCAGCAGCCACCGCCCGACAGGGTTTAATTCACCCCTCCACTTT. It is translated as CASSHRPTGFNSPLHF.

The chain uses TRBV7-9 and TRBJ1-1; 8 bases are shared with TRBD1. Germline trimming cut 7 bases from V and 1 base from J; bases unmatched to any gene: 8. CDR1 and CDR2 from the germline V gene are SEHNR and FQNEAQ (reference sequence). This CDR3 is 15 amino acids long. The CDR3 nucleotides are TGTGCCAGCACCCTTACCGGGACAGGGAACACTGAAGCTTTCTTT. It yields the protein CASTLTGTGNTEAFF.

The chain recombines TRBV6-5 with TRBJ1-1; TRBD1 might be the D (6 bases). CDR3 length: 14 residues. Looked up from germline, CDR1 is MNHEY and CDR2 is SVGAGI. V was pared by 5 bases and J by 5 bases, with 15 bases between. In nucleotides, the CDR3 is TGTGCCAGCAGTCCGACAGGACCCTCTACTGAAGCTTTCTTT. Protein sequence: CASSPTGPSTEAFF.

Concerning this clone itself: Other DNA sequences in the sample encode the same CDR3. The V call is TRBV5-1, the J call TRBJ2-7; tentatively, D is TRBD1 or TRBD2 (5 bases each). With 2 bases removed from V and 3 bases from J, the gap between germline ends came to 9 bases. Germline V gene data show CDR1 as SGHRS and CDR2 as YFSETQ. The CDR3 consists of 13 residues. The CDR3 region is CASSFGTDYEQYF. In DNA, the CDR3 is TGCGCCAGCAGCTTCGGGACGGACTACGAGCAGTACTTC.

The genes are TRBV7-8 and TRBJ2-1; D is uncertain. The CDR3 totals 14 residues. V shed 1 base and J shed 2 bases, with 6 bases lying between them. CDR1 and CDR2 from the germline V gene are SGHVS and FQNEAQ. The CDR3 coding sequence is TGTGCCAGCAGCTTAGAAGGTCCCTACAATGAGCAGTTCTTC. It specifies CASSLEGPYNEQFF.

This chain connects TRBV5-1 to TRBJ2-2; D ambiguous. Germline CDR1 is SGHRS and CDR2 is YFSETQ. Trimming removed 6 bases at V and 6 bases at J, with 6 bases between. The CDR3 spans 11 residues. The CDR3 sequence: CASKTAGELFF. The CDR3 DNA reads TGCGCCAGCAAGACGGCCGGGGAGCTGTTTTTT.